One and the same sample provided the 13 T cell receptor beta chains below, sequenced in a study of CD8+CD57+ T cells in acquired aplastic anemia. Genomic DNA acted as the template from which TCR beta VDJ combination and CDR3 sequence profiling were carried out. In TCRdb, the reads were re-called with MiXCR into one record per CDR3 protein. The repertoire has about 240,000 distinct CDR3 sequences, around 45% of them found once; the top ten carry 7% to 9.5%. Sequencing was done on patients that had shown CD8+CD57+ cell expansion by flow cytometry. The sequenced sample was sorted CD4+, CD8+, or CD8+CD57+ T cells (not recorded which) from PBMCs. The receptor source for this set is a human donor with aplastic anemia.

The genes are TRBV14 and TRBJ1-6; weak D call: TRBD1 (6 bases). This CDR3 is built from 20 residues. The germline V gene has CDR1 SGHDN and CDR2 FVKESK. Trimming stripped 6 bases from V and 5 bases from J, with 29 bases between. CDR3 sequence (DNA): TGTGCCAGCAGACATATAATCCGCCAGGACAGCCTGTATCATAATTCACCCCTCCACTTT. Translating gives CASRHIIRQDSLYHNSPLHF.

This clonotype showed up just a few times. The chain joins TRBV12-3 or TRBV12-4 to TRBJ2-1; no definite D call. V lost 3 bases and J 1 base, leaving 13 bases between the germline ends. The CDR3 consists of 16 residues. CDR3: CASSFGSLPSYNEQFF. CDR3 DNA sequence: TGTGCCAGCAGTTTCGGCAGCTTACCATCCTACAATGAGCAGTTCTTC.

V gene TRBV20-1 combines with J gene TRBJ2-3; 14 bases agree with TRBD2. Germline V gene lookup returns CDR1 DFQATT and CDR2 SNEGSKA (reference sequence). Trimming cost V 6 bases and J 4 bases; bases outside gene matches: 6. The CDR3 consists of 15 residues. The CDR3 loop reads CSAQGLAGDADTQYF. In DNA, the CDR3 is TGCAGTGCCCAGGGACTAGCGGGGGATGCAGATACGCAGTATTTT.

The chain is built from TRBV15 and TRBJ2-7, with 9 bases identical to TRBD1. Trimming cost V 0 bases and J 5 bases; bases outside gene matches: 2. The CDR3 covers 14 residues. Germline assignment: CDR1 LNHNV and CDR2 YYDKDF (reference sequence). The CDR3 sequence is CATSREGQGDEQYF. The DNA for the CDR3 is TGTGCCACCAGCAGAGAGGGACAGGGTGACGAGCAGTACTTC.

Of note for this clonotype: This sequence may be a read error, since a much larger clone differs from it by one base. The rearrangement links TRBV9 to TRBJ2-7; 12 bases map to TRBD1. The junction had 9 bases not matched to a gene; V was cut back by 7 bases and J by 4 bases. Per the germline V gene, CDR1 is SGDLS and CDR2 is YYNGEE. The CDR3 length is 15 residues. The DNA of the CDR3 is TGTGCCAGCGATCACCGGGACAGGGGGCCTTACGAGCAGTACTTC. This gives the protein CASDHRDRGPYEQYF.

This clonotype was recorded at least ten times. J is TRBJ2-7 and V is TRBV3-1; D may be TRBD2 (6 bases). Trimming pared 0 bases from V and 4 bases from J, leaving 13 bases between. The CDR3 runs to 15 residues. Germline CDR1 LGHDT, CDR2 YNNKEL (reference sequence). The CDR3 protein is CASSQDDGSGYEQYF. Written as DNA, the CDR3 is TGTGCCAGCAGCCAAGATGATGGTAGCGGTTACGAGCAGTACTTC.

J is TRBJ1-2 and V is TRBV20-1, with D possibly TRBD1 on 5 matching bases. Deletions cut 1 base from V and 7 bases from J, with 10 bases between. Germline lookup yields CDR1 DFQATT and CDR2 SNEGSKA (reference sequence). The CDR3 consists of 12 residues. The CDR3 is CSARVGGAGYTF. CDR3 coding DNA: TGCAGTGCTAGAGTCGGGGGAGCTGGCTACACCTTC.

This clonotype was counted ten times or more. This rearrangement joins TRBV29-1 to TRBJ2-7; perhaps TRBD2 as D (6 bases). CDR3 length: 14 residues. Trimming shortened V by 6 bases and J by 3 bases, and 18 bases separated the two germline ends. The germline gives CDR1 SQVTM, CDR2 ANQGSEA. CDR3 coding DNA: TGCAGCGTCGAAACTGGCGGGGCTTACTACGAGCAGTACTTC. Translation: CSVETGGAYYEQYF.

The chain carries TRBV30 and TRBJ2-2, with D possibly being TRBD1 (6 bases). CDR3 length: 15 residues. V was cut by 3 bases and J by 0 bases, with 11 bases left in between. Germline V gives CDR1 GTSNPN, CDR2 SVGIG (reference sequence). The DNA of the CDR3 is TGTGCCTGGAGAACCGGGACACCGAACACCGGGGAGCTGTTTTTT. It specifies CAWRTGTPNTGELFF.

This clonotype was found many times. CDR3 residues: CASSEAGPRNMNTEAFF. In nucleotides, the CDR3 is TGTGCCAGCAGTGAAGCGGGCCCCCGAAATATGAACACTGAAGCTTTCTTT. The V call is TRBV2, the J call TRBJ1-1; D unclear. Germline assignment: CDR1 SNHLY and CDR2 FYNNEI. Trimming removed 0 bases at V and 0 bases at J, with 14 bases between. The CDR3 is made up of 17 amino acids.

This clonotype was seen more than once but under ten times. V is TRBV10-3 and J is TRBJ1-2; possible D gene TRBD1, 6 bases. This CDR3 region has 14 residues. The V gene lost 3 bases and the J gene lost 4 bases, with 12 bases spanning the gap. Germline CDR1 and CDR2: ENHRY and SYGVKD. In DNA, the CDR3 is TGTGCCATCAGTGACCGGGACACGATCTATGGCTACACCTTC. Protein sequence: CAISDRDTIYGYTF.

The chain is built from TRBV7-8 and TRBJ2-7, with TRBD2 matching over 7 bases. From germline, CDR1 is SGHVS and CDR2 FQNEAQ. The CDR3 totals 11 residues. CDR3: CASSFWGGGEV. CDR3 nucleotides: TGTGCCAGCAGCTTTTGGGGGGGAGGGGAGGTT.

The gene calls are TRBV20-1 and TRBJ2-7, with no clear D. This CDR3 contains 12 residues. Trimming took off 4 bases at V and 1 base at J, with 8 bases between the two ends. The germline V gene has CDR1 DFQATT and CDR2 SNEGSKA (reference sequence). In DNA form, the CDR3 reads TGCAGTGCTAAAGACACATCCTACGAGCAGTACTTC. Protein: CSAKDTSYEQYF.